This is a list of T cell receptor beta chains from one sample in a study of T cell responses to AZD1222 COVID-19 vaccine. Sequencing used immunoSEQ multiplex PCR; TCRdb keeps in-frame clones, though not all of them. The sample includes approximately 210,000 clones, roughly 94% of them seen just once. Sequencing used peripheral blood, obtained 28 days after the second dose of the MenACWY control vaccine. Receptor source: an adult who received the MenACWY meningococcal vaccine as a control. Both conserved end residues are part of each CDR3. The D gene is left open where the match is weak. Some rows have no size entry. The others give once, few or many, or a class for an expanded clone.

D gene: -; V gene: TRBV21-1; clone size: -; J gene: TRBJ2-7; CDR3 DNA: TGTGCCAGCATTGGCCGGCGATGGGCCTACGAGCAGTACTTC; CDR3 protein: CASIGRRWAYEQYF
D gene: TRBD2; V gene: TRBV19; clone size: -; J gene: TRBJ2-2; CDR3 DNA: TGTGCCAGTAGTCCCGTCAGCGGGAGGCCGGTGGGCGGGGAGCTGTTTTTT; CDR3 protein: CASSPVSGRPVGGELFF
D gene: -; V gene: TRBV10-2; clone size: -; J gene: TRBJ1-1; CDR3 DNA: TGCGCCACCAAAATCTCGACACGAAACAGGGATGAAGCTTTCTTT; CDR3 protein: CATKISTRNRDEAFF
D gene: TRBD2; V gene: TRBV5-6; clone size: -; J gene: TRBJ2-1; CDR3 DNA: TGTGCCAGCAGCTTGGTTTCTCTAGCGGGAGGGGGCAATGAGCAGTTCTTC; CDR3 protein: CASSLVSLAGGGNEQFF
D gene: -; V gene: TRBV27; clone size: -; J gene: TRBJ1-2; CDR3 DNA: TGTGCCAGCAGTTTATCGCCGGGATTTTTCTATGGCTACACCTTC; CDR3 protein: CASSLSPGFFYGYTF
D gene: TRBD1; V gene: TRBV3-1/TRBV3-2; clone size: -; J gene: TRBJ2-7; CDR3 DNA: TGTGCCAGCAGCCATGGCCTCAGGGGGCTCCACGAGCAGTACTTC; CDR3 protein: CASSHGLRGLHEQYF
D gene: TRBD1; V gene: TRBV7-9; clone size: -; J gene: TRBJ1-4; CDR3 DNA: TGTGCCAGCAAGAGGACAGGGACTAATGAAAAACTGTTTTTT; CDR3 protein: CASKRTGTNEKLFF
D gene: TRBD1; V gene: TRBV7-9; clone size: -; J gene: TRBJ1-2; CDR3 DNA: TGTGCCAGCAGCTTTTCGGACAGGGTTGTTAGTGGCTACACCTTC; CDR3 protein: CASSFSDRVVSGYTF
D gene: -; V gene: TRBV5-1; clone size: -; J gene: TRBJ2-5; CDR3 DNA: TGCGCCAGCAGCTTGGAAGAGACCCAGTACTTC; CDR3 protein: CASSLEETQYF
D gene: TRBD2; V gene: TRBV9; clone size: -; J gene: TRBJ2-3; CDR3 DNA: TGTGCCAGCAGCGCCGGACTAGCGGGGCTCACTAGCACAGATACGCAGTATTTT; CDR3 protein: CASSAGLAGLTSTDTQYF
D gene: TRBD1; V gene: TRBV7-8; clone size: -; J gene: TRBJ2-7; CDR3 DNA: TGTGCCAGCAGCCATCCCGGGACAGTGTCCTACGAGCAGTACTTC; CDR3 protein: CASSHPGTVSYEQYF
D gene: TRBD1; V gene: TRBV6-5; clone size: -; J gene: TRBJ1-1; CDR3 DNA: TGTGCCAGCAGTTACTGGGGGACAGCGAACACTGAAGCTTTCTTT; CDR3 protein: CASSYWGTANTEAFF
D gene: -; V gene: TRBV7-9; clone size: -; J gene: TRBJ2-3; CDR3 DNA: TGTGCCAGCAGCTTAGTAACGGGGCCCGAGAGCACAGATACGCAGTATTTT; CDR3 protein: CASSLVTGPESTDTQYF
D gene: -; V gene: TRBV3-1/TRBV3-2; clone size: -; J gene: TRBJ2-7; CDR3 DNA: TGTGCCAGCAGCCAAGAAAGGGGTGGGCAGTACTTC; CDR3 protein: CASSQERGGQYF
D gene: TRBD1; V gene: TRBV11-2; clone size: -; J gene: TRBJ2-1; CDR3 DNA: TGTGCCAGCAGCCAATACAAGGTAGGGGTAAGGGGGCACAATGAGCAGTTCTTC; CDR3 protein: CASSQYKVGVRGHNEQFF
D gene: -; V gene: TRBV5-1; clone size: -; J gene: TRBJ2-7; CDR3 DNA: TGCGCCCCCCTTAGCGAGCAGTACTTC; CDR3 protein: CAPLSEQYF
D gene: -; V gene: TRBV7-9; clone size: -; J gene: TRBJ2-5; CDR3 DNA: TGTGCCAGCGCGGGGGCGGGAGAAAGTGAGACCCAGTACTTC; CDR3 protein: CASAGAGESETQYF
D gene: TRBD1; V gene: TRBV18; clone size: few; J gene: TRBJ1-1; CDR3 DNA: TGTGCCAGTCGTGGACAGGTCAACACTGAAGCTTTCTTT; CDR3 protein: CASRGQVNTEAFF
D gene: TRBD2; V gene: TRBV2; clone size: -; J gene: TRBJ2-7; CDR3 DNA: TGTGCCAGCAAGGGCGGGGGGGCCCTCCACGAGCAGTACTTC; CDR3 protein: CASKGGGALHEQYF
D gene: -; V gene: TRBV7-8; clone size: -; J gene: TRBJ1-1; CDR3 DNA: TGTGCCAGCAGCCAAATAATTATGAACACTGAAGCTTTCTTT; CDR3 protein: CASSQIIMNTEAFF
D gene: -; V gene: TRBV11-2; clone size: once; J gene: TRBJ2-1; CDR3 DNA: TGTGCCAGCAGCTTATCCGACTCTCCTTGGGTCGGTGAGCAGTTCTTC; CDR3 protein: CASSLSDSPWVGEQFF
D gene: -; V gene: TRBV6-5; clone size: -; J gene: TRBJ2-1; CDR3 DNA: TGTGCCAGCAGTCAACGCAACAATGAGCAGTTCTTC; CDR3 protein: CASSQRNNEQFF